The present TCR beta chain was sequenced within a study of T cells in Graves' hyperthyroidism and ophthalmopathy. Whole-study results and caveats: From stable hyperthyroidism, ophthalmopathy was set apart by a 13 V-J model.

At least ten counts were recorded for this clonotype. Its antigen remains unidentified. Germline V gene sequence: CDR1 SNHLY, CDR2 FYNNEI. This CDR3 has 14 residues. Trimming took off 7 bases at V and 1 base at J, with 13 bases between the two ends. Authors of the study amplified TCR beta CDR3 regions from RNA transcripts. The primer set for the first-round RT-PCR of the TCR CDR3 was HTBI. MiXCR, applied by TCRdb to the multiplex PCR reads, yields one record per CDR3 protein. Found here are 300,000 to 450,000 distinct CDR3 sequences, roughly 15% of them singletons; the top ten hold 15% to 20%. The chain recombines TRBV2 with TRBJ1-1; TRBD1 is a possible D gene (6 bases). This TCR was sampled from a woman aged 25 to 45 with Graves' ophthalmopathy. Sequenced sample: blood. Here the CDR3 DNA reads TGTGCCAGCAAATTGCGGACAGCGAACACTGAAGCTTTCTTT. It translates to CASKLRTANTEAFF.